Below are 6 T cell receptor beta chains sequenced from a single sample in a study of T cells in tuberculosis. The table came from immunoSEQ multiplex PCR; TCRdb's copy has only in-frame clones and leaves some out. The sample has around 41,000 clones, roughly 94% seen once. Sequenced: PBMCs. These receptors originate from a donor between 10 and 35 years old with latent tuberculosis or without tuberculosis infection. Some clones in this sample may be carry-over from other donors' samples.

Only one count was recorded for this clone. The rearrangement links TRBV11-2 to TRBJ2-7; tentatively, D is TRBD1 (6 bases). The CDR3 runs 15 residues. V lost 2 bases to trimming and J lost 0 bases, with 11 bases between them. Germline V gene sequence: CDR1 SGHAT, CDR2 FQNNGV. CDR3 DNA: TGTGCCAGCAGCTTATGGGGGCGGAGCTCCTACGAGCAGTACTTC. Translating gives CASSLWGRSSYEQYF.

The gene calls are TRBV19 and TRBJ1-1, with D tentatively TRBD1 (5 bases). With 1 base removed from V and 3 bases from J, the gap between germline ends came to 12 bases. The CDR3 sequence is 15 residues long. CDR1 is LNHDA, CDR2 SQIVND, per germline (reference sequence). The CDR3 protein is CASSIAGAGDTEAFF. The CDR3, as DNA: TGTGCCAGTAGTATAGCGGGAGCGGGGGACACTGAAGCTTTCTTT.

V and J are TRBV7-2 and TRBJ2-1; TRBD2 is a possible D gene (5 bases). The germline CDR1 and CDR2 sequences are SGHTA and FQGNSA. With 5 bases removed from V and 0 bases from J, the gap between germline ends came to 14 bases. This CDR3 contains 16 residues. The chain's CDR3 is CASSPNRESSYNEQFF. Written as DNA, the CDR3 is TGTGCCAGCAGCCCAAATAGGGAGAGCTCCTACAATGAGCAGTTCTTC.

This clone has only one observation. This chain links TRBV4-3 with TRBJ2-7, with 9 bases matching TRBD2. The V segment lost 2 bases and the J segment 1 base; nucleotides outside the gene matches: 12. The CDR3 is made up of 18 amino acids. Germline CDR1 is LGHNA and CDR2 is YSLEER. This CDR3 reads CASSQYASGISDSYEQYF. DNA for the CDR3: TGCGCCAGCAGCCAATATGCTAGCGGGATCTCCGATTCCTACGAGCAGTACTTC.

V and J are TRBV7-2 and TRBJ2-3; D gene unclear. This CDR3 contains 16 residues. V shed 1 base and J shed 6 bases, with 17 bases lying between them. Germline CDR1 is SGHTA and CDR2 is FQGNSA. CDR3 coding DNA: TGTGCCAGCAGCTTAGGTCCAGTTTCCCTCGGGGATACGCAGTATTTT. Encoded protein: CASSLGPVSLGDTQYF.

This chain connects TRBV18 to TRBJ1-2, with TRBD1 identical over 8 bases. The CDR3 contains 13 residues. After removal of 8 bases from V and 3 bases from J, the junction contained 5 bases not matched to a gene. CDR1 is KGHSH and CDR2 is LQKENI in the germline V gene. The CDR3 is CASQPGQDYGYTF. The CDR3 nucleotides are TGTGCCAGCCAACCGGGACAGGACTATGGCTACACCTTC.